This T cell receptor (beta chain) derives from a study of CD8+ T cells in alopecia areata. Treatment given: oral pan-JAK inhibitor, 5-10 mg twice daily. This clone was detected a few times. TCR sequencing used cDNA made by reverse transcription of extracted RNA. Profiled with immunoSEQ multiplex PCR; TCRdb holds only in-frame clones, not every one. The sample has 95,000 to 150,000 clones, 53% seen once. Trimming pared 2 bases from V and 2 bases from J, leaving 14 bases between. This CDR3 contains 15 residues. Looked up from germline, CDR1 is SQVTM and CDR2 is ANQGSEA. The rearrangement uses TRBV29-1 and TRBJ2-3; a weak D match, TRBD2 (6 bases). The sequence derives from a human donor with alopecia areata. The sample here was CD4+ T cells sorted from blood, taken at week 4, from a patient treated with tofacitinib. This CDR3 reads CSVEMGGGHTDTQYF. Here the CDR3 DNA reads TGCAGCGTTGAAATGGGGGGAGGCCACACAGATACGCAGTATTTT.